One and the same sample provided the 9 T cell receptor beta chains below, sequenced in a study of T cell changes during pregnancy in multiple sclerosis. The assay was immunoSEQ multiplex PCR, and TCRdb's table has in-frame clones only and misses some. The sample includes around 100,000 clones, 80% to 95% of them seen just once. The source was peripheral blood, collected after pregnancy. These receptors all stem from a female donor with multiple sclerosis, enrolled in a pregnancy study.

V and J are TRBV6-6 and TRBJ1-3; 9 bases agree with TRBD1. J gave up 4 bases and V 8 bases, and 3 bases lay outside the gene matches. Germline V gene lookup returns CDR1 MNHNY and CDR2 SVGAGI (reference sequence). This CDR3 is 13 amino acids long. CDR3 nucleotide sequence: TGTGCCAGCGGACAGGGGTACGGAAACACCATATATTTT. It translates to CASGQGYGNTIYF.

This clone was observed a few times. The chain is built from TRBV7-3 and TRBJ1-6; maybe TRBD1 (6 bases). Germline lookup yields CDR1 SGHTA and CDR2 FQGTGA. The ends were cut back, 0 bases at V and 5 bases at J, with 8 bases in the middle. The CDR3 covers 15 residues. In DNA form, the CDR3 reads TGTGCCAGCAGCTTAACCGGACAGAATAATTCACCCCTCCACTTT. Translating it yields CASSLTGQNNSPLHF.

This clone was detected only once. The rearrangement uses TRBV9 and TRBJ1-1, with a possible D match to TRBD1 (6 bases). The CDR3 is 16 amino acids. Germline V CDR1 and CDR2: SGDLS, YYNGEE. The V end was cut by 3 bases, the J end by 5 bases, with 20 bases between. CDR3 DNA sequence: TGTGCCAGCAGCGGAGGACCACAGGGAATGTGGACTGAAGCTTTCTTT. Its translation: CASSGGPQGMWTEAFF.

The rearrangement joins TRBV4-1 to TRBJ2-1; 9 positions agree with TRBD2. The germline V gene has CDR1 MGHRA and CDR2 YSYEKL. Losses at the gene ends were 1 base for V and 4 bases for J; bases not matched to a gene: 5. There are 16 residues in the CDR3. DNA of the CDR3: TGCGCCAGCAGCCAAGGCGGGGGGGCGAGTTACAATGAGCAGTTCTTC. Translating it yields CASSQGGGASYNEQFF.

The rearrangement uses TRBV30 and TRBJ1-1; the D gene is possibly TRBD1 (6 bases). This CDR3 contains 14 residues. CDR1 GTSNPN and CDR2 SVGIG come from the germline V gene (reference sequence). The V and J ends lost 2 bases and 11 bases respectively, with 21 bases between them. DNA for the CDR3: TGTGCCTGGAGTCGTGCGGGGGCGGCCTCGGGGGCTTTCTTT. Amino acids: CAWSRAGAASGAFF.

This clone was found once. The chain employs TRBV25-1 and TRBJ1-2; D is ambiguous. The CDR3 has 16 residues. Trimming cost V 4 bases and J 3 bases, with 18 bases left between them. The V gene's germline CDR1 is MGHDK and CDR2 SYGVNS. CDR3 region: CASSGTSEQAHYGYTF. DNA of the CDR3: TGTGCCAGCAGTGGGACTTCGGAGCAGGCCCACTATGGCTACACCTTC.

The CDR3 DNA reads as TGTGCCAGCAGCTTAGAGGGGGGGGGCCTTTGGGAGACCCAGTACTTC. It yields the protein CASSLEGGGLWETQYF. This chain joins TRBV11-2 and TRBJ2-5, with D possibly being TRBD2 (7 bases). CDR1 and CDR2 from the germline V gene are SGHAT and FQNNGV. The CDR3 is 16 residues long. With 0 bases removed from V and 5 bases from J, the gap between germline ends came to 16 bases.

This chain connects TRBV5-4 to TRBJ2-1, with 10 bases matching TRBD2. The V and J ends lost 1 base and 2 bases, in that order; junction bases with no gene match: 0. CDR3 size: 15 residues. Germline CDR1 and CDR2: SGHNT and YYREEE (reference sequence). The CDR3 sequence: CASSLSGGAYNEQFF. In DNA, the CDR3 is TGTGCCAGCAGCTTGAGCGGGGGGGCCTACAATGAGCAGTTCTTC.

The rearrangement joins TRBV7-6 to TRBJ2-7, with D possibly TRBD1 on 6 matching bases. The CDR3 consists of 13 residues. From germline, CDR1 is SGHVS and CDR2 FNYEAQ. The V gene lost 5 bases and the J gene lost 1 base, with 9 bases spanning the gap. This CDR3 is CASSQGRSYEQYF. In nucleotides, the CDR3 is TGTGCCAGCAGCCAGGGGCGGTCCTACGAGCAGTACTTC.